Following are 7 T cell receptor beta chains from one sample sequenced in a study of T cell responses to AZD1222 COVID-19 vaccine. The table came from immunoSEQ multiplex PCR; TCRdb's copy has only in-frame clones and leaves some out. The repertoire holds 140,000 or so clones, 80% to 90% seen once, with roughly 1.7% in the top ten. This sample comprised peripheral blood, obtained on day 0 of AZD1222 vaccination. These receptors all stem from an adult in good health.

The CDR3 is CASSLENFGAEAFF. CDR3 in DNA: TGTGCCAGCAGCTTAGAAAATTTTGGTGCTGAAGCTTTCTTT. The chain joins TRBV7-8 to TRBJ1-1; D gene uncertain. The CDR3 spans 14 residues. CDR1 is SGHVS, CDR2 FQNEAQ, per germline. V was shortened by 1 base and J by 6 bases, with 12 bases between the two germline ends.

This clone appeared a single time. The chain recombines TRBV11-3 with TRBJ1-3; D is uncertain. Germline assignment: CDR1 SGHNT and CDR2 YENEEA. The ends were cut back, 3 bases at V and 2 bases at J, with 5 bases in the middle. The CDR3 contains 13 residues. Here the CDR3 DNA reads TGTGCCAGCAGCTTTGGGACTGGAAACACCATATATTTT. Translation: CASSFGTGNTIYF.

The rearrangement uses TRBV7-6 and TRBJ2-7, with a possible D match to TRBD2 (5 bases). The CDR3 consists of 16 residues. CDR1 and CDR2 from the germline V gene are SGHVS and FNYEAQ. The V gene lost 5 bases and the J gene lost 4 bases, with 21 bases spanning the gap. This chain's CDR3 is CASSPQRRTGMYEQYF. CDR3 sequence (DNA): TGTGCCAGCAGCCCCCAAAGACGTACGGGAATGTACGAGCAGTACTTC.

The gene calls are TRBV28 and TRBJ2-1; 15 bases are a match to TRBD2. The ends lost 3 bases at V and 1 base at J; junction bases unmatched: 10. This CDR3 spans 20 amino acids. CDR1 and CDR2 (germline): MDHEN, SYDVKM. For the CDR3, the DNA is TGTGCCAGCAGTTTTATGGGACTAGCGGGAGGAGTCCGGTCCTACAATGAGCAGTTCTTC. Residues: CASSFMGLAGGVRSYNEQFF.

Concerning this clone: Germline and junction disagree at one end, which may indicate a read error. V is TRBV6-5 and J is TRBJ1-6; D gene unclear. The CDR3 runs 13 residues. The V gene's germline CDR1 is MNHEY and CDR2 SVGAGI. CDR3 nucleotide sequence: TGTGCCACCCGGTACTCCAATAATTCACCCCTCCACTTT. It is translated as CATRYSNNSPLHF.

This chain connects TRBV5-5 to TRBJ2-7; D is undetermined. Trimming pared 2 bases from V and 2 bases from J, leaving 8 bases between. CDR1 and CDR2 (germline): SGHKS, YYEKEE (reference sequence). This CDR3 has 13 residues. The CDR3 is CASSFSGAYEQYF. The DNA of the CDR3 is TGTGCCAGCAGCTTCTCGGGCGCCTACGAGCAGTACTTC.

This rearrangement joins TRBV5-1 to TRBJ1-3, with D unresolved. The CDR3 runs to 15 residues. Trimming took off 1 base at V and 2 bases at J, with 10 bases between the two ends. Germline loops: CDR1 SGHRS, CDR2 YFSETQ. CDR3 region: CASSLSGVAGNTIYF. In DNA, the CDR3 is TGCGCCAGCAGCTTGTCCGGCGTCGCTGGAAACACCATATATTTT.